One sample yielded the 32 T cell receptor beta chains listed below, sequenced in a study of T-cell reconstitution after alpha-beta-depleted transplantation in children. TCRbeta library construction was performed incorporating unique molecular identifiers. TCRdb re-called the PCR reads with MiXCR, one entry per CDR3 protein. The data hold fewer than 550,000 distinct CDR3 sequences, with roughly 10% observed a single time. The sample here was PBMCs, taken before TCRalphabeta/CD19-depleted stem cell transplant. All receptors derive from a child aged 2 to 10 with inherited bone marrow failure, due to receive a stem cell transplant.

V gene TRBV10-3 combines with J gene TRBJ1-2; unclear D gene. V gave up 6 bases and J gave up 4 bases, with 15 bases separating them. The CDR3 covers 14 residues. Germline V gene sequence: CDR1 ENHRY, CDR2 SYGVKD. The DNA of the CDR3 is TGTGCCATCAGGGGCCTTATGGTGAGCTATGGCTACACCTTC. This sequence encodes CAIRGLMVSYGYTF.

This clonotype was recorded many times. The chain uses TRBV6-1 and TRBJ2-3; D gene uncertain. The germline CDR1 and CDR2 sequences are MNHNS and SASEGT. V lost 4 bases, J lost 8 bases, and 13 bases lay in between. The CDR3 spans 13 residues. CDR3 sequence reads: CASSGGGTLTQYF. The CDR3, as DNA: TGTGCCAGCAGTGGCGGCGGCACACTTACGCAGTATTTT.

This clonotype showed up many times. V usage is TRBV28 and J usage is TRBJ2-7, with TRBD2 identical over 13 bases. Unmatched junction bases numbered 18, after V lost 5 bases and J lost 5 bases. Germline values: CDR1 MDHEN, CDR2 SYDVKM. The CDR3 consists of 19 residues. The CDR3 DNA reads TGTGCCAGCAGTCGACTAACTAGCGGGAGGGGATCTCGGGTGGACGAGCAGTACTTC. As protein: CASSRLTSGRGSRVDEQYF.

J is TRBJ1-5 and V is TRBV12-3 or TRBV12-4; D remains ambiguous. The CDR3 has 14 amino acids. V dropped 6 bases and J dropped 1 base, with 10 bases sitting between them. Here the CDR3 reads CASSYTDSNQPQHF. The CDR3, as DNA: TGTGCCAGCAGCTACACAGACAGCAATCAGCCCCAGCATTTT.

At least ten counts were recorded for this clonotype. The chain couples TRBV29-1 to TRBJ1-1; D might be TRBD1 (6 bases). This CDR3 is built from 13 residues. V gave up 6 bases and J gave up 3 bases, with 14 bases separating them. Germline V gene data show CDR1 as SQVTM and CDR2 as ANQGSEA. This CDR3 is CSVPGQTYTEAFF. Written as DNA, the CDR3 is TGCAGCGTCCCTGGACAGACCTACACTGAAGCTTTCTTT. The full variable domain, rest sourced from reference TRBV29-1 and TRBJ1-1, is SAVISQKPSRDICQRGTSLTIQCQVDSQVTMMFWYRQQPGQSLTLIATANQGSEATYESGFVIDKFPISRPNLTFSTLTVSNMSPEDSSIYLCSVPGQTYTEAFFGQGTRLTVV.

This clonotype was counted between two and nine times. The chain recombines TRBV20-1 with TRBJ1-5; tentatively, D is TRBD1 (6 bases). Germline CDR1 is DFQATT and CDR2 is SNEGSKA (reference sequence). V was cut by 1 base and J by 6 bases, with 13 bases left in between. CDR3 length equals 14 residues. CDR3 region: CSARVGGGGQPQHF. The CDR3, as DNA: TGCAGTGCTAGAGTCGGGGGGGGCGGTCAGCCCCAGCATTTT.

This clonotype showed up many times. The rearrangement joins TRBV29-1 to TRBJ2-1; 8 nucleotides match TRBD2. In germline, CDR1 is SQVTM, CDR2 ANQGSEA. V shed 5 bases, J shed 5 bases, and the junction held 11 bases outside the gene matches. CDR3 size: 15 residues. The CDR3, as DNA: TGCAGCGTTAGGAACGGACTAGCTATCGACAATGAGCAGTTCTTC. It encodes CSVRNGLAIDNEQFF.

At least ten counts were recorded for this clonotype. This sequence joins TRBV5-6 and TRBJ2-6; unclear D gene. From germline, CDR1 is SGHDT and CDR2 YYEEEE. CDR3 length: 18 residues. Trimming took off 0 bases at V and 0 bases at J, with 13 bases between the two ends. This chain's CDR3 is CASSLDWGISSGANVLTF. DNA of the CDR3: TGTGCCAGCAGCTTGGACTGGGGAATCAGCTCTGGGGCCAACGTCCTGACTTTC.

This clonotype was seen repeatedly, ten times or more. J is TRBJ1-2 and V is TRBV4-3, with TRBD1 matching over 9 bases. After removal of 2 bases from V and 2 bases from J, the junction contained 3 bases not matched to a gene. The length of the CDR3 is 15 residues. The germline CDR1 and CDR2 sequences are LGHNA and YSLEER. Here the CDR3 reads CASSQRGQGNYGYTF. The CDR3 DNA reads as TGCGCCAGCAGCCAAAGGGGACAGGGAAACTATGGCTACACCTTC.

This clonotype appeared many times. The chain employs TRBV7-9 and TRBJ2-7; possibly TRBD2 for D (5 bases). Trimming took off 1 base at V and 3 bases at J, with 22 bases between the two ends. Germline V gene lookup returns CDR1 SEHNR and CDR2 FQNEAQ (reference sequence). This CDR3 comprises 18 residues. CDR3 in amino acids: CASSLVPPESLGDYEQYF. The CDR3 region has the DNA TGTGCCAGCAGCTTAGTCCCTCCGGAATCGCTGGGAGACTACGAGCAGTACTTC.

This clonotype showed up many times. The chain is built from TRBV11-2 and TRBJ2-5; maybe TRBD2 (8 bases). The CDR3 contains 16 residues. With 1 base removed from V and 5 bases from J, the gap between germline ends came to 17 bases. CDR1 SGHAT and CDR2 FQNNGV come from the germline V gene. The CDR3 nucleotides are TGTGCCAGCAGCTTAGGACTAGCGCAACAGGGGGAGACCCAGTACTTC. This sequence encodes CASSLGLAQQGETQYF.

V and J are TRBV25-1 and TRBJ2-1; D unresolved. The CDR3 contains 18 residues. Germline V gives CDR1 MGHDK, CDR2 SYGVNS. Trimming removed 5 bases at V and 2 bases at J, with 22 bases between. CDR3 in amino acids: CASSRSRTQRRAYNEQFF. Written as DNA, the CDR3 is TGTGCCAGCAGTCGTTCACGGACCCAACGACGCGCCTACAATGAGCAGTTCTTC.

This clonotype was picked up many times. The V and J genes are TRBV7-9 and TRBJ2-2; D possibly matches TRBD1 or TRBD2 (5 bases each). Germline V lookup: CDR1 SEHNR, CDR2 FQNEAQ (reference sequence). Trimming removed 6 bases from V and 6 bases from J, with 14 bases in between. The CDR3 has 14 amino acids. CDR3 loop: CASSSLMGAGELFF. DNA for the CDR3: TGTGCCAGCAGTTCCCTCATGGGGGCCGGGGAGCTGTTTTTT.

This clonotype was picked up one time. The junction departs from germline at one end; a sequencing error may be responsible. V usage is TRBV20-1 and J usage is TRBJ2-3; 10 nucleotides match TRBD2. This CDR3 contains 13 residues. CDR1 and CDR2 (germline): DFQATT, SNEGSKA (reference sequence). The CDR3 region has the DNA TGCAATGCTAGAGGACTAGCGGCCGATACGCAGTATTTT. It translates to CNARGLAADTQYF.

This clonotype was seen ten or more times. The genes are TRBV27 and TRBJ2-5; 10 nucleotides line up with TRBD2. J lost 2 bases, V lost 2 bases, and 14 bases had no gene match. The CDR3 has 19 residues. CDR1 and CDR2 from the germline V gene are MNHEY and SMNVEV (reference sequence). Written as DNA, the CDR3 is TGTGCCAGCAGTTTAACTAGCGGGGTCATGGGAGTGGATCAAGAGACCCAGTACTTC. Amino acid sequence: CASSLTSGVMGVDQETQYF.

This chain uses TRBV5-4 with TRBJ2-7; 12 bases map to TRBD2. V was clipped by 3 bases and J by 4 bases; unmatched bases: 8. Germline V CDR1 and CDR2: SGHNT, YYREEE (reference sequence). The length of the CDR3 is 16 residues. This CDR3 reads CASSWATSGRSYEQYF. The CDR3 nucleotides read TGTGCCAGCAGCTGGGCGACTAGCGGGAGATCGTACGAGCAGTACTTC. Filled out from reference TRBV5-4 and TRBJ2-7, the complete variable domain reads ETGVTQSPTHLIKTRGQQVTLRCSSQSGHNTVSWYQQALGQGPQFIFQYYREEENGRGNFPPRFSGLQFPNYSSELNVNALELDDSALYLCASSWATSGRSYEQYFGPGTRLTVT.

This clonotype has a count of ten or more. The rearrangement links TRBV9 to TRBJ1-1; the match to TRBD1 covers 7 bases. Looked up from germline, CDR1 is SGDLS and CDR2 is YYNGEE. This CDR3 has 16 residues. Trimming took 5 bases from V and 5 from J; bases not matched to a gene: 15. This chain's CDR3 is CASSAAEGAHGTEAFF. The CDR3 bases are TGTGCCAGCAGTGCCGCGGAGGGGGCGCACGGAACTGAAGCTTTCTTT.

This clonotype was detected many times. V gene TRBV10-3 combines with J gene TRBJ2-5; the D is unclear. Germline loops: CDR1 ENHRY, CDR2 SYGVKD. The V end was cut by 4 bases, the J end by 2 bases, with 8 bases between. The CDR3 has 13 residues. CDR3 bases: TGTGCCATCAGTGGAGCGCTACAAGAGACCCAGTACTTC. Protein: CAISGALQETQYF.

This clonotype showed up many times. The chain carries TRBV19 and TRBJ2-7, with unresolved D. CDR1 and CDR2 (germline): LNHDA, SQIVND (reference sequence). V was pared by 4 bases and J by 2 bases, with 3 bases between. The length of the CDR3 is 11 residues. The CDR3 sequence is CASSTPYEQYF. DNA of the CDR3: TGTGCCAGTAGTACCCCCTACGAGCAGTACTTC.

This clonotype occurred many times. The chain carries TRBV20-1 and TRBJ2-7; no reliable D call. V was trimmed by 0 bases and J by 1 base, leaving 13 bases between them. This CDR3 spans 15 amino acids. CDR1 is DFQATT, CDR2 SNEGSKA, per germline (reference sequence). CDR3 coding DNA: TGCAGTGCTAGAGATAACTCTGGGAAATCCTACGAGCAGTACTTC. Protein sequence: CSARDNSGKSYEQYF.

This clonotype was counted many times. The chain links TRBV20-1 to TRBJ2-5; 7 nucleotides agree with TRBD2. CDR1 is DFQATT and CDR2 is SNEGSKA in the germline V gene (reference sequence). Unmatched junction bases numbered 8, after V lost 6 bases and J lost 4 bases. The CDR3 extends over 13 amino acids. The CDR3 reads CSAREFGRETQYF. The CDR3, as DNA: TGCAGTGCGCGGGAGTTCGGAAGAGAGACCCAGTACTTC.

In its sample, this clonotype was seen many times. V usage is TRBV20-1 and J usage is TRBJ2-1, with 8 bases that match TRBD2. Trimming removed 3 bases from V and 1 base from J; junction bases left unmatched: 8. Germline CDR1 reads DFQATT; CDR2 reads SNEGSKA (reference sequence). The CDR3 is made up of 16 amino acids. This chain's CDR3 is CSASSSGSRSYNEQFF. CDR3 in DNA: TGCAGTGCTAGTTCGAGCGGGAGTCGGTCCTACAATGAGCAGTTCTTC.

Ten or more counts support this clonotype. V and J are TRBV9 and TRBJ2-5; 11 nucleotides align to TRBD2. The CDR3 runs to 16 residues. The trim removed 0 bases at V and 2 bases at J, leaving 3 bases unmatched. Germline V lookup: CDR1 SGDLS, CDR2 YYNGEE. DNA for the CDR3: TGTGCCAGCAGCGTAGGACTAGCGGGAAGGCAAGAGACCCAGTACTTC. This sequence encodes CASSVGLAGRQETQYF.

The chain employs TRBV3-1 and TRBJ2-5, with D possibly TRBD2 on 6 matching bases. The CDR3 totals 18 residues. The V end lost 0 bases, the J end lost 2 bases, and 19 bases lay between the germline ends. CDR1 is LGHDT and CDR2 is YNNKEL in the germline V gene (reference sequence). In DNA form, the CDR3 reads TGTGCCAGCAGCCAAGATGTATCGGACTACGTATCACAAGAGACCCAGTACTTC. This encodes CASSQDVSDYVSQETQYF.

This clonotype was observed many times. The genes are TRBV6-1 and TRBJ2-2, with D possibly being TRBD1 (6 bases). The CDR3 has 15 residues. Germline values: CDR1 MNHNS, CDR2 SASEGT. Trimming pared 0 bases from V and 1 base from J, leaving 6 bases between. The CDR3 loop is CASSEADRNTGELFF. DNA of the CDR3: TGTGCCAGCAGTGAAGCGGACAGGAACACCGGGGAGCTGTTTTTT.

This clonotype showed up many times. The V call is TRBV12-3 or TRBV12-4, the J call TRBJ1-1; possibly TRBD1 for D (5 bases). V was trimmed by 7 bases and J by 11 bases, leaving 17 bases between them. The CDR3 totals 12 residues. CDR3 amino acids: CASTRIQGRAFF. DNA for the CDR3: TGTGCCAGCACTCGCATTCAGGGTCGGGCTTTCTTT.

DNA for the CDR3: TGCAGTGCTAGGGGCGGGACCTCCTACGAGCAGTACTTC. This sequence encodes CSARGGTSYEQYF. The V gene is TRBV20-1, the J gene TRBJ2-7, with TRBD2 as a possible D gene (6 bases). V lost 3 bases, J lost 0 bases, and 9 bases lay in between. The CDR3 is 13 residues long. In germline, CDR1 is DFQATT, CDR2 SNEGSKA (reference sequence).

This clonotype appeared many times. This chain uses TRBV7-2 with TRBJ1-5; no firm D call. Trimming cost V 1 base and J 6 bases, with 10 bases left between them. The CDR3 contains 14 residues. In germline, CDR1 is SGHTA, CDR2 FQGNSA. CDR3 protein: CASSLGVGSQPQHF. For the CDR3, the DNA is TGTGCCAGCAGCTTAGGGGTAGGTTCTCAGCCCCAGCATTTT.

The chain uses TRBV19 and TRBJ1-5; D gene unclear. Germline lookup yields CDR1 LNHDA and CDR2 SQIVND (reference sequence). The CDR3 length is 17 residues. Trimming removed 1 base at V and 3 bases at J, with 16 bases between. This CDR3 is CASSIGSGSLYNQPQHF. The CDR3 nucleotides read TGTGCCAGTAGTATAGGTAGTGGCAGCCTCTACAATCAGCCCCAGCATTTT.

The J gene is TRBJ2-4, the V gene TRBV21-1; the table names TRBD1, a call not compared with the DNA. TRBV21-1 is a documented pseudogene. The CDR3 runs 16 residues. CDR3 sequence reads: CASSNLEQGAKNIQYF. The CDR3 bases are TGTGCCAGCAGCAATTTGGAACAGGGGGCCAAAAACATTCAGTACTTC.

This clonotype was counted ten times or more. This sequence joins TRBV12-3 or TRBV12-4 and TRBJ2-2; 9 bases line up with TRBD1. V lost 4 bases and J lost 5; bases outside the gene matches: 5. The CDR3 spans 15 residues. The CDR3, as DNA: TGTGCCAGCAGTTCGGGACAGGGCGGGACCGGGGAGCTGTTTTTT. Its translation: CASSSGQGGTGELFF.

This clonotype was seen many times. The gene calls are TRBV2 and TRBJ2-4; 11 nucleotides agree with TRBD2. The CDR3 is 19 residues long. Losses at the gene ends were 3 bases for V and 1 base for J; bases not matched to a gene: 11. Germline V CDR1 and CDR2: SNHLY, FYNNEI. The CDR3 spells CASSEWALAGEGAKNIQYF. CDR3 DNA: TGTGCCAGCAGTGAGTGGGCACTAGCGGGAGAGGGGGCCAAAAACATTCAGTACTTC.